The sample holds one count of the clone carrying this T cell receptor beta chain. Its antigen remains unidentified. The method was immunoSEQ multiplex PCR; TCRdb's version includes in-frame clones alone and lacks a portion of them. In the table there are over 12,000 clones, more than 75% of which are singletons. This record belongs to a study of radiotherapy plus CTLA-4 blockade in lung cancer. Turning to the study itself: Among patients, 15% to 20% showed objective responses, and 30% to 35% had disease control.

General observations from the study: Expansion of tumor-derived TCR clones was observed in blood after radiotherapy plus ipilimumab. Best predicting response, reportedly, were early blood T cell clone dynamics, with interferon-beta.

The TCR sequence derives from a human donor with non-small cell lung cancer that progressed on radiotherapy plus ipilimumab. Some clones in this sample may be carry-over from other donors' samples. Sequencing used peripheral blood, obtained from a patient treated with radiotherapy plus ipilimumab.

CDR3 in amino acids: CASSLRADQPQHF. The CDR3 coding sequence is TGTGCCAGCAGCCTCAGGGCGGATCAGCCCCAGCATTTT. The genes are TRBV7-6 and TRBJ1-5; D possibly corresponds to TRBD1 (5 bases). In germline, CDR1 is SGHVS, CDR2 FNYEAQ. V was cut by 5 bases and J by 5 bases, with 10 bases left in between. The CDR3 length is 13 residues.